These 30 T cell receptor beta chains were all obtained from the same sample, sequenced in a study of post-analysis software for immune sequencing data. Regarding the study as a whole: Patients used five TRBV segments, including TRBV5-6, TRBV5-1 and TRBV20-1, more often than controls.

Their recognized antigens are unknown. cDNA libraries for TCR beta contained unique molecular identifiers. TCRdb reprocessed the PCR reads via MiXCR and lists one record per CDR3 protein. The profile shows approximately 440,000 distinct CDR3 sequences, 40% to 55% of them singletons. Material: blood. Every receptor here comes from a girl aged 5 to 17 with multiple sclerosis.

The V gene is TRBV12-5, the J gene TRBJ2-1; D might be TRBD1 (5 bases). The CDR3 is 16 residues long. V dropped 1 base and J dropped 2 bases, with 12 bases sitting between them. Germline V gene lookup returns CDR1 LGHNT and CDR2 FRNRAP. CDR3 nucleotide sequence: TGTGCTAGTGGTTTGGCCCAGGGATCTACCTACAATGAGCAGTTCTTC. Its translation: CASGLAQGSTYNEQFF.

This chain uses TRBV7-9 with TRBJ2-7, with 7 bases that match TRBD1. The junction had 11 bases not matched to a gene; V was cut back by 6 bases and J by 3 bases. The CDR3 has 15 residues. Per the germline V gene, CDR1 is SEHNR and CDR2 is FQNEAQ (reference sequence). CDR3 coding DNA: TGTGCCAGCAGTCATACGACGGACAGGTTCTACGAGCAGTACTTC. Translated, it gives CASSHTTDRFYEQYF.

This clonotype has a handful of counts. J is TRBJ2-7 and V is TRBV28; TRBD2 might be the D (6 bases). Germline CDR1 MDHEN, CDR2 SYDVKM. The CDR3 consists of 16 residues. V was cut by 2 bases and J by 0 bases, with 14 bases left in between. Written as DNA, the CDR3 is TGTGCCAGCAGTTTACCTGGGAGGCATTCCTCCTACGAGCAGTACTTC. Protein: CASSLPGRHSSYEQYF.

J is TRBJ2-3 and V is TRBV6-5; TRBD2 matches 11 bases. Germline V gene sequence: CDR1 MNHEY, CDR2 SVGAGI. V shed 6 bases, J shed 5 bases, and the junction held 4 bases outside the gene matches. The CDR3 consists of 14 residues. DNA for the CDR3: TGTGCCAGCAGGGGGACTAGCGGTCTAGATACGCAGTATTTT. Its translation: CASRGTSGLDTQYF.

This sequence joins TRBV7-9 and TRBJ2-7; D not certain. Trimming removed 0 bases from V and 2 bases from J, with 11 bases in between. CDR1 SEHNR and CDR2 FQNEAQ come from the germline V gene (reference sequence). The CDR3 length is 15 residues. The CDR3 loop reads CASSLAFGSTYEQYF. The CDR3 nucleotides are TGTGCCAGCAGCTTAGCGTTTGGGTCGACCTACGAGCAGTACTTC. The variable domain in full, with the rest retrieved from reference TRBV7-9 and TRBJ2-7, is DTGVSQNPRHKITKRGQNVTFRCDPISEHNRLYWYRQTLGQGPEFLTYFQNEAQLEKSRLLSDRFSAERPKGSFSTLEIQRTEQGDSAMYLCASSLAFGSTYEQYFGPGTRLTVT.

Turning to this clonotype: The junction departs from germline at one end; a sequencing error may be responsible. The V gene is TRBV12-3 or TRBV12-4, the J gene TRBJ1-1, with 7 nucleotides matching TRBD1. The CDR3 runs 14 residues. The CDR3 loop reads CASKIEGANTGAFF. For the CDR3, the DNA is TGTGCCAGCAAGATAGAGGGGGCGAACACTGGAGCTTTCTTT.

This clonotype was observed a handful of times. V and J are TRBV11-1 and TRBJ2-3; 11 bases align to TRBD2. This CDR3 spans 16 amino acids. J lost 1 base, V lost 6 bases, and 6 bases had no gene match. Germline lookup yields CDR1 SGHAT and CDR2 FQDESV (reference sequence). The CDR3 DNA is TGTGCCAGCAGATGGGGACTAGCGGAACGCACAGATACGCAGTATTTT. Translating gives CASRWGLAERTDTQYF.

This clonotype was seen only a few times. The CDR3 spells CASSPGQGHNEKLFF. The CDR3 nucleotides read TGTGCCAGCAGTCCAGGACAGGGTCATAATGAAAAACTGTTTTTT. The rearrangement links TRBV27 to TRBJ1-4; the match to TRBD1 covers 8 bases. After removal of 5 bases from V and 4 bases from J, the junction contained 6 bases not matched to a gene. Germline V gene data show CDR1 as MNHEY and CDR2 as SMNVEV (reference sequence). The CDR3 is 15 residues long.

DNA for the CDR3: TGTGCCAGCAGTTACGAGGGGCGAGGCGTAGATACGCAGTATTTT. It is translated as CASSYEGRGVDTQYF. The rearrangement uses TRBV6-6 and TRBJ2-3; perhaps D is TRBD1 or TRBD2 (5 bases each). This CDR3 comprises 15 residues. The V end was cut by 2 bases, the J end by 5 bases, with 14 bases between. Germline CDR1 reads MNHNY; CDR2 reads SVGAGI (reference sequence).

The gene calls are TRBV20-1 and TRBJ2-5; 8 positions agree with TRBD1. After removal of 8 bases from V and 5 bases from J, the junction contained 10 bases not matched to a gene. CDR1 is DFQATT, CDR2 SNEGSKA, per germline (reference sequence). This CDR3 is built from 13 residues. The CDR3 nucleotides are TGCAGTACTGCAGGGGGCCTGGGGGAGACCCAGTACTTC. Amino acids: CSTAGGLGETQYF.

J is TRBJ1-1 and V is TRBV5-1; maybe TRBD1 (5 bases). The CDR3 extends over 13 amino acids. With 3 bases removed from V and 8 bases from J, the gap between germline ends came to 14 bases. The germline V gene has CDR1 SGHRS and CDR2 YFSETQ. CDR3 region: CASSSTRQPEAFF. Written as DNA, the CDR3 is TGCGCCAGCAGCTCAACGCGACAGCCGGAAGCTTTCTTT. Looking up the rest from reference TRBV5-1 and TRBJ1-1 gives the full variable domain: KAGVTQTPRYLIKTRGQQVTLSCSPISGHRSVSWYQQTPGQGLQFLFEYFSETQRNKGNFPGRFSGRQFSNSRSEMNVSTLELGDSALYLCASSSTRQPEAFFGQGTRLTVV.

CDR3 region: CAIRGLAMYEQYF. For the CDR3, the DNA is TGTGCCATCAGAGGACTAGCGATGTACGAGCAGTACTTC. The gene calls are TRBV10-3 and TRBJ2-5; TRBD2 matches 9 bases. The DNA end is a closer match to TRBJ2-7, so the J assignment may be wrong. The CDR3 runs to 13 residues. Germline V gives CDR1 ENHRY, CDR2 SYGVKD.

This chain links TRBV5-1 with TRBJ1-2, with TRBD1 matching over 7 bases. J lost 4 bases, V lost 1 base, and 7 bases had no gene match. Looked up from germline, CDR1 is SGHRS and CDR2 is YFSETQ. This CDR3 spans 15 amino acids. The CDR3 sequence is CASSLTEGASYGYTF. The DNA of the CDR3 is TGCGCCAGCAGCTTGACCGAGGGGGCGAGCTATGGCTACACCTTC.

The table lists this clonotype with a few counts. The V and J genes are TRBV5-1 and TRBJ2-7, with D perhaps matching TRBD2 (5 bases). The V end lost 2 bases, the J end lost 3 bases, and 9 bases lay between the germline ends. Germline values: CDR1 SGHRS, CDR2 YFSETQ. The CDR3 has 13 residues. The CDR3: CASSFGGNYEQYF. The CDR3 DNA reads TGCGCCAGCAGCTTCGGAGGAAACTACGAGCAGTACTTC.

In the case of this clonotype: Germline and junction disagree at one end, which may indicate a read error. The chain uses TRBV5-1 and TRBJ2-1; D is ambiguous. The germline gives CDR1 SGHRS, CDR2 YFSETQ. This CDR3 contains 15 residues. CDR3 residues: CAGSLSQSSYNEQFF. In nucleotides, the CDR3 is TGCGCCGGCAGCTTGTCCCAAAGCTCCTACAATGAGCAGTTCTTC.

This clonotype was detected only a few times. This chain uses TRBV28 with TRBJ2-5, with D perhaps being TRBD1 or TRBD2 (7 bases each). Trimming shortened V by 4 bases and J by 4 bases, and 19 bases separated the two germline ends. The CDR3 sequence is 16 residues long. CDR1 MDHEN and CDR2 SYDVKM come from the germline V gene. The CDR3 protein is CASSSRGGGAGETQYF. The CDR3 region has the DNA TGTGCCAGCAGTTCCCGGGGAGGGGGCGCGGGAGAGACCCAGTACTTC.

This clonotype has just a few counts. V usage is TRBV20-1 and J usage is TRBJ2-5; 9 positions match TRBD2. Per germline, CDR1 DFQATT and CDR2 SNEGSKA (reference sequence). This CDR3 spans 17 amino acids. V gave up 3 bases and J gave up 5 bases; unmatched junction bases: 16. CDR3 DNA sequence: TGCAGTGCTAGCCTGGAGGTTCTAGCGGGATCGGGTGAGACCCAGTACTTC. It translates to CSASLEVLAGSGETQYF.

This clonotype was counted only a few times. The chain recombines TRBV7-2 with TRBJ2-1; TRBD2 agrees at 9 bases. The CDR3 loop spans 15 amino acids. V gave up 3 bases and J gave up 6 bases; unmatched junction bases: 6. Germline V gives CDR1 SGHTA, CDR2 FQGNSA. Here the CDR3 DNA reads TGTGCCAGCAGCTTTGTCGGGACTAGCAGCAATGAGCAGTTCTTC. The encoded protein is CASSFVGTSSNEQFF.

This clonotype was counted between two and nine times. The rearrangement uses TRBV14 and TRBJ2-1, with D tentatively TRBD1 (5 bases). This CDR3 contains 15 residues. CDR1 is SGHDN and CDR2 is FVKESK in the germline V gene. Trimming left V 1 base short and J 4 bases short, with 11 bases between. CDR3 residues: CASSQVRTYYNEQFF. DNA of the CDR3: TGTGCCAGCAGCCAAGTCCGGACATATTACAATGAGCAGTTCTTC.

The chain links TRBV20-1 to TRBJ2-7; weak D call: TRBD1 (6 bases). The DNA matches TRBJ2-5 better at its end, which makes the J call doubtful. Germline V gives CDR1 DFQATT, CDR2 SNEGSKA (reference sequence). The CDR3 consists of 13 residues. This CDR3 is CSAFYRAGETQYF. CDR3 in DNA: TGCAGTGCGTTTTACAGGGCCGGGGAGACCCAGTACTTC.

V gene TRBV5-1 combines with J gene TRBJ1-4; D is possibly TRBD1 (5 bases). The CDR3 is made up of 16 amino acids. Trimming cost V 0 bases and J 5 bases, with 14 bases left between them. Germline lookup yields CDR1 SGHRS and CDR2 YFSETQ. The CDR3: CASSLGLVDSNEKLFF. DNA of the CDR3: TGCGCCAGCAGCTTGGGATTAGTAGACAGCAATGAAAAACTGTTTTTT.

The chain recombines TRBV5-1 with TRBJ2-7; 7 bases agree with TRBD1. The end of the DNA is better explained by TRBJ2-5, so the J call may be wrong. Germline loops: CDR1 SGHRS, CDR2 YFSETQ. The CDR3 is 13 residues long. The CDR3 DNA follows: TGCGCCAGCAGCGGGACAGAAAAAGAGACCCAGTACTTC. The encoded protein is CASSGTEKETQYF.

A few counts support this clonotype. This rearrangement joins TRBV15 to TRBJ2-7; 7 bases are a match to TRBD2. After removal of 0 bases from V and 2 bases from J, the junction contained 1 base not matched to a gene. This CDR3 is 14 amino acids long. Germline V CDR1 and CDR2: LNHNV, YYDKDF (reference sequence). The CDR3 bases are TGTGCCACCAGCAGAGACCGGGAGGCCTACGAGCAGTACTTC. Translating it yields CATSRDREAYEQYF.

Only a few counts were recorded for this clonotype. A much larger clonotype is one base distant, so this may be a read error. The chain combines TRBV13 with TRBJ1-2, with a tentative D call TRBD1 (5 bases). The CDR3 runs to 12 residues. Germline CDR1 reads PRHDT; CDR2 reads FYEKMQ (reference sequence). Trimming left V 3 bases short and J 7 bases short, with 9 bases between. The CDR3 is CASSLQGSGYTF. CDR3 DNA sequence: TGTGCCAGCAGCTTGCAGGGATCTGGCTACACCTTC.

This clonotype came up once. This CDR3 is CASSFRLAGLSYNEQFF. The CDR3 coding sequence is TGTGCCAGCAGCTTCCGACTAGCGGGACTCTCCTACAATGAGCAGTTCTTC. This chain uses TRBV7-2 with TRBJ2-1, with 11 nucleotides matching TRBD2. Germline trimming cut 3 bases from V and 0 bases from J; bases unmatched to any gene: 4. Germline CDR1 and CDR2: SGHTA and FQGNSA. The CDR3 consists of 17 residues. Full variable domain (rest looked up from reference TRBV7-2 and TRBJ2-1): GAGVSQSPSNKVTEKGKDVELRCDPISGHTALYWYRQSLGQGLEFLIYFQGNSAPDKSGLPSDRFSAERTGGSVSTLTIQRTQQEDSAVYLCASSFRLAGLSYNEQFFGPGTRLTVL.

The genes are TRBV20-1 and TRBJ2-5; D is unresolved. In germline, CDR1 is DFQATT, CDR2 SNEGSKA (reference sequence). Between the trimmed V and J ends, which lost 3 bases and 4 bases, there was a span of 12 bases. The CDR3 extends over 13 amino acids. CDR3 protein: CSARAPGLETQYF. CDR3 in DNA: TGCAGTGCTAGGGCCCCTGGATTAGAGACCCAGTACTTC.

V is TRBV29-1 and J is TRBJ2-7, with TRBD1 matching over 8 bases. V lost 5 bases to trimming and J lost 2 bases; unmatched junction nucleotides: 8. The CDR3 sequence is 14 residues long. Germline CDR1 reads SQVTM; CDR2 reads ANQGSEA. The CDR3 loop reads CSVKLQGAAYEQYF. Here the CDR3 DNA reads TGCAGCGTTAAGTTGCAGGGGGCTGCCTACGAGCAGTACTTC.

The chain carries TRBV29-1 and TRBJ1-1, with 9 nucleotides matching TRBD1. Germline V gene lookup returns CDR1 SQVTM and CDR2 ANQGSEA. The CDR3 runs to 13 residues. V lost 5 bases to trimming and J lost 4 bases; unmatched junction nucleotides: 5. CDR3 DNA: TGCAGCGTTTACAGGGGGCTGGGCACTGAAGCTTTCTTT. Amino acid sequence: CSVYRGLGTEAFF. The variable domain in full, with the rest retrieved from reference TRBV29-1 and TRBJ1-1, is SAVISQKPSRDICQRGTSLTIQCQVDSQVTMMFWYRQQPGQSLTLIATANQGSEATYESGFVIDKFPISRPNLTFSTLTVSNMSPEDSSIYLCSVYRGLGTEAFFGQGTRLTVV.

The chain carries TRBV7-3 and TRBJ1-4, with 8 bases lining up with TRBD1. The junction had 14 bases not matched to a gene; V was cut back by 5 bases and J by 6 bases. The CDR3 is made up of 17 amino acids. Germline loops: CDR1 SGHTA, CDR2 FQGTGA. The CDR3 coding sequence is TGTGCCAGCAGCCAACGACTCAGGGGGCGGGCGGATGAAAAACTGTTTTTT. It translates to CASSQRLRGRADEKLFF.

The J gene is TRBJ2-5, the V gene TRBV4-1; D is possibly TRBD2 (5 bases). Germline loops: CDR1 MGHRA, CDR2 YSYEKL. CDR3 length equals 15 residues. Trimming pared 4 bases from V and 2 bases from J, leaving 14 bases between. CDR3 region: CASSPSRGRQETQYF. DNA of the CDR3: TGCGCCAGCAGCCCCTCGAGAGGGCGTCAAGAGACCCAGTACTTC.